Reported below is one TCR beta chain. The data belong to a study of blood T cell repertoires in COVID-19. Using immunoSEQ multiplex PCR, the repertoire was profiled, and TCRdb retains in-frame clones only, with some absent. The sample records about 170,000 clones, 75% to 90% being singletons. CDR3 length: 17 amino acids. The germline V and J ends were trimmed by 7 bases and 4 bases, with 25 bases remaining between them. Germline lookup yields CDR1 MGHDK and CDR2 SYGVNS. V usage is TRBV25-1 and J usage is TRBJ1-2; tentative D call: TRBD1 (6 bases). Sequencing was performed on PBMCs or T cells enriched from blood (not recorded which). The sequence was obtained from a woman aged 45-65 years who had recovered from COVID-19. The CDR3 DNA sequence: TGTGCCAGCACCATCCCCCCCCAGGGACATCTCATCTATGGCTACACCTTC. Encoded protein: CASTIPPQGHLIYGYTF.